The 11 T cell receptor beta chains below come from one sample, sequenced in a study of T cell repertoires in cytomegalovirus infection. One entry per CDR3 protein, called by TCRdb with MiXCR from the reads. The data contain hundreds of thousands of distinct CDR3 sequences, 20% to 25% of them singletons. Source material: CD8+ T cells from PBMCs. The receptors derive from a human donor in good health (CMV status not recorded). Some clones in this sample may be carry-over from other donors' samples.

The V call is TRBV28, the J call TRBJ2-1; D is undetermined. V was pared by 9 bases and J by 7 bases, with 16 bases between. CDR1 MDHEN and CDR2 SYDVKM come from the germline V gene. The CDR3 sequence is 13 residues long. CDR3 sequence: CASCDAYQNEQFF. CDR3 bases: TGTGCCAGTTGCGACGCATATCAGAATGAGCAGTTCTTC.

In regard to this clonotype: A read error may be the cause here, since a much bigger clone is one base away. This sequence joins TRBV19 and TRBJ2-7, with 9 bases identical to TRBD1. Unmatched junction bases numbered 15, after V lost 6 bases and J lost 3 bases. Looked up from germline, CDR1 is LNHDA and CDR2 is SQIVND (reference sequence). This CDR3 is 17 amino acids long. CDR3 in DNA: TGTGCCAGTAGATTCTTCCTTGGCTGGGACAGGGACTACGAGCAGTACTTC. Encoded protein: CASRFFLGWDRDYEQYF.

This clonotype occurred a few times. This sequence joins TRBV5-1 and TRBJ1-1; D remains ambiguous. Germline assignment: CDR1 SGHRS and CDR2 YFSETQ. The CDR3 covers 13 residues. V was pared by 4 bases and J by 5 bases, with 12 bases between. In DNA form, the CDR3 reads TGCGCCAGCAGCCATCCGGCGGGAACTGAAGCTTTCTTT. It yields the protein CASSHPAGTEAFF.

On this clonotype itself: This may arise from a read error, as a much more abundant clone is one base away. CDR3: CASCSVSEETQYF. The CDR3 DNA sequence: TGTGCCAGCTGTTCGGTGTCAGAAGAGACCCAGTACTTC. J is TRBJ2-5 and V is TRBV7-4; D unclear. Germline assignment: CDR1 SGHVT and CDR2 SQSDAQ. The CDR3 loop spans 13 amino acids. V shed 8 bases and J shed 3 bases, with 13 bases lying between them.

This chain links TRBV6-2 or TRBV6-3 with TRBJ2-7; possible D gene TRBD1, 6 bases. The CDR3 has 15 residues. The V gene lost 2 bases and the J gene lost 3 bases, with 14 bases spanning the gap. Germline V gene lookup returns CDR1 MNHEY and CDR2 SVGEGT. This chain's CDR3 is CASSYTGRVGYEQYV. CDR3 bases: TGTGCCAGCAGTTACACAGGGCGGGTCGGCTACGAGCAGTACGTC.

This clonotype was counted many times. This chain connects TRBV7-8 to TRBJ2-5; possibly TRBD2 for D (6 bases). Per the germline V gene, CDR1 is SGHVS and CDR2 is FQNEAQ. The CDR3 is 16 residues long. Trimming cost V 1 base and J 1 base, with 13 bases left between them. In DNA form, the CDR3 reads TGTGCCAGCAGCTTAGTAGCGCGGGGAGGCCAAGAGACCCAGTACTTC. Translated: CASSLVARGGQETQYF.

In this sample, this clonotype turned up many times. The gene calls are TRBV7-3 and TRBJ1-6; D might be TRBD1 (6 bases). The V and J ends lost 2 bases and 7 bases respectively, with 9 bases between them. Germline V gene data show CDR1 as SGHTA and CDR2 as FQGTGA. The length of the CDR3 is 14 residues. The DNA of the CDR3 is TGTGCCAGCAGCTTAGACGGACAGAATTCACCCCTCCACTTT. Its protein is CASSLDGQNSPLHF.

CDR3 sequence: CASGLVQAAADTQYF. The CDR3 nucleotides are TGTGCTAGTGGTTTGGTCCAAGCGGCCGCAGATACGCAGTATTTT. V is TRBV12-5 and J is TRBJ2-3; tentative D call: TRBD2 (5 bases). V dropped 0 bases and J dropped 4 bases, with 11 bases sitting between them. Germline assignment: CDR1 LGHNT and CDR2 FRNRAP. The CDR3 sequence is 15 residues long.

This clonotype was counted a few times. The V call is TRBV4-1, the J call TRBJ2-2; 7 bases agree with TRBD1. Germline CDR1 reads MGHRA; CDR2 reads YSYEKL. This CDR3 has 17 amino acids. V shed 4 bases and J 4 bases; nucleotides not matched to a gene: 12. CDR3 sequence reads: CASSPRDETGFTGELFF. The CDR3 DNA is TGCGCCAGCAGCCCCAGGGATGAGACAGGGTTCACCGGGGAGCTGTTTTTT.

The chain employs TRBV13 and TRBJ2-3; D possibly corresponds to TRBD2 (6 bases). Trimming shortened V by 3 bases and J by 1 base, and 11 bases separated the two germline ends. This CDR3 is 15 amino acids long. CDR1 and CDR2 from the germline V gene are PRHDT and FYEKMQ (reference sequence). This CDR3 reads CASSLAGQGTDTQYF. As DNA, the CDR3 is TGTGCCAGCAGCTTGGCGGGGCAAGGCACAGATACGCAGTATTTT.

The chain employs TRBV20-1 and TRBJ1-1; weak D call: TRBD1 (6 bases). The V gene lost 4 bases and the J gene lost 4 bases, with 7 bases spanning the gap. CDR3 length: 11 amino acids. Germline V gene lookup returns CDR1 DFQATT and CDR2 SNEGSKA (reference sequence). The CDR3 coding sequence is TGCAGTGCTAAAGGGGGCACTGAAGCTTTCTTT. Its translation: CSAKGGTEAFF.